The clone carrying this T cell receptor (beta chain) was counted between two and nine times. The data are from a study of spatial heterogeneity in lung cancer. There are 13 residues in the CDR3. The germline gives CDR1 MNHEY, CDR2 SVGAGI. The V and J ends lost 6 bases and 3 bases respectively, with 9 bases between them. The time point: sample taken at primary tumor resection. Unsorted whole RNA from tumor, nontumor lung or frozen PBMC underwent sequencing. On each TCR cDNA molecule, a unique molecular identifier was present. In TCRdb, the 5' RACE reads were re-called with MiXCR into one record per CDR3 protein. The table records tens of thousands of distinct CDR3 sequences, 7.5% to 8.5% of them present only once.

The chain employs TRBV6-5 and TRBJ2-1; no clear D. The source of this sequence is a female donor with early-stage non-small cell lung cancer. The sample here was PBMCs, taken at surgery. CDR3 sequence (DNA): TGTGCCAGCAGCGTTTACAGCTACAATGAGCAGTTCTTC. Protein sequence: CASSVYSYNEQFF.